The 16 T cell receptor beta chains below were found in one sample sequenced in a study of T cell responses to AZD1222 COVID-19 vaccine (dated by TCRdb to 2020 to 2023). The method behind the library was the immunoSEQ multiplex PCR assay. The source is immuneACCESS, and TCRdb retained only in-frame sequences with V and J called. Part of the clones is not carried over; for the studies checked, unresolved V genes explain less than half of this, and the remainder is unexplained. The sample table records about 170,000 clones; 70% to 90% of these occur just once. Roughly 1.1% of the sample is taken by the ten largest. In the paper's terms, the time point label means: about 28 days (+/-7) after the second vaccine dose. The sequences come from peripheral blood, collected 28 days after the second AZD1222 dose. Every receptor here comes from an adult who received the AZD1222 COVID-19 vaccine.

The CDR3 sequence is CASSLSTYGSGNTIYF. CDR3 nucleotides: TGCGCCAGCAGCTTGAGTACGTACGGCTCTGGAAACACCATATATTTT. The chain employs TRBV5-1 and TRBJ1-3; D gene uncertain. Between the trimmed V and J ends, which lost 1 base and 0 bases, there was a span of 11 bases. The CDR3 has 16 residues. The V gene's germline CDR1 is SGHRS and CDR2 YFSETQ.

The genes are TRBV5-1 and TRBJ2-3; TRBD2 aligns across 8 bases. This CDR3 has 15 amino acids. V dropped 3 bases and J dropped 1; count of bases not matched to a gene: 4. Germline assignment: CDR1 SGHRS and CDR2 YFSETQ. This CDR3 is CASSSGGRGTDTQYF. The CDR3 DNA reads TGCGCCAGCAGCTCGGGGGGGCGGGGCACAGATACGCAGTATTTT.

This chain connects TRBV7-9 to TRBJ1-1; 9 bases line up with TRBD1. Germline V gives CDR1 SEHNR, CDR2 FQNEAQ (reference sequence). The CDR3 loop spans 14 amino acids. V was clipped by 4 bases and J by 1 base; unmatched bases: 1. The CDR3 is CASSWGQGNTEAFF. The CDR3 DNA reads TGTGCCAGCAGCTGGGGACAGGGGAACACTGAAGCTTTCTTT. The whole variable domain, remainder taken from reference TRBV7-9 and TRBJ1-1, is DTGVSQNPRHKITKRGQNVTFRCDPISEHNRLYWYRQTLGQGPEFLTYFQNEAQLEKSRLLSDRFSAERPKGSFSTLEIQRTEQGDSAMYLCASSWGQGNTEAFFGQGTRLTVV.

The chain employs TRBV5-6 and TRBJ1-1, with D perhaps TRBD1 (5 bases). Germline CDR1 reads SGHDT; CDR2 reads YYEEEE. The CDR3 contains 14 residues. The V gene lost 1 base and the J gene lost 4 bases, with 11 bases spanning the gap. This CDR3 is CASSLRGEGTEAFF. CDR3 DNA sequence: TGTGCCAGCAGCTTGAGGGGAGAAGGCACTGAAGCTTTCTTT.

This clone was counted between two and nine times. The chain employs TRBV9 and TRBJ2-7; perhaps D is TRBD1 or TRBD2 (5 bases each). This CDR3 spans 16 amino acids. V was trimmed by 0 bases and J by 6 bases, leaving 19 bases between them. Germline V gene data show CDR1 as SGDLS and CDR2 as YYNGEE. The CDR3 DNA follows: TGTGCCAGCAGCGTAGGGGGAGAGGGGCTGTTTCGCGAGCAGTACTTC. This gives the protein CASSVGGEGLFREQYF.

J is TRBJ2-1 and V is TRBV11-3, with D hard to call. The CDR3 is 12 amino acids. Germline loops: CDR1 SGHNT, CDR2 YENEEA. V lost 2 bases to trimming and J lost 11 bases, with 10 bases between them. This chain's CDR3 is CASSLRGAQQFF. CDR3 sequence (DNA): TGTGCCAGCAGCTTAAGAGGAGCCCAGCAGTTCTTC.

This sequence joins TRBV19 and TRBJ2-7; D remains ambiguous. Trimming pared 5 bases from V and 2 bases from J, leaving 16 bases between. The CDR3 has 15 amino acids. Per germline, CDR1 LNHDA and CDR2 SQIVND (reference sequence). The CDR3 sequence is CASSPWTFATYEQYF. For the CDR3, the DNA is TGTGCCAGTAGTCCCTGGACCTTCGCAACCTACGAGCAGTACTTC.

The V call is TRBV12-5, the J call TRBJ2-3; D gene uncertain. The CDR3 spans 11 residues. The V gene lost 6 bases and the J gene lost 5 bases, with 6 bases spanning the gap. CDR1 is LGHNT, CDR2 FRNRAP, per germline. CDR3 amino acids: CASGDGDTQYF. The CDR3, as DNA: TGTGCTAGTGGCGACGGAGATACGCAGTATTTT. Looking up the rest from reference TRBV12-5 and TRBJ2-3 gives the full variable domain: DARVTQTPRHKVTEMGQEVTMRCQPILGHNTVFWYRQTMMQGLELLAYFRNRAPLDDSGMPKDRFSAEMPDATLATLKIQPSEPRDSAVYFCASGDGDTQYFGPGTRLTVL.

V usage is TRBV10-3 and J usage is TRBJ1-5; D unresolved. Trimming cost V 8 bases and J 6 bases, with 8 bases left between them. Germline lookup yields CDR1 ENHRY and CDR2 SYGVKD. The CDR3 totals 11 residues. As DNA, the CDR3 is TGTGCCATCCGACTCCTTCAGCCCCAGCATTTT. Its protein product is CAIRLLQPQHF.

CDR3 DNA: TGTGCCTGGAAGCCAGGGACTAGTGTCTACAATGAGCAGTTCTTC. This encodes CAWKPGTSVYNEQFF. This chain uses TRBV30 with TRBJ2-1, with 8 bases lining up with TRBD2. V lost 4 bases and J lost 3; bases outside the gene matches: 8. Germline CDR1 GTSNPN, CDR2 SVGIG (reference sequence). This CDR3 comprises 15 residues.

The rearrangement uses TRBV27 and TRBJ1-2, with TRBD1 matching 10 bases. CDR3 size: 13 residues. V was clipped by 4 bases and J by 8 bases; unmatched bases: 4. CDR1 is MNHEY, CDR2 SMNVEV, per germline (reference sequence). CDR3 in amino acids: CASSWTGGEGYTF. The CDR3 bases are TGTGCCAGCAGTTGGACAGGGGGGGAAGGCTACACCTTC.

This clone was recorded only once. This chain connects TRBV5-4 to TRBJ1-2; D ambiguous. Germline V gives CDR1 SGHNT, CDR2 YYREEE (reference sequence). The CDR3 covers 13 residues. V lost 0 bases and J 4 bases, leaving 7 bases between the germline ends. The CDR3 region has the DNA TGTGCCAGCAGCTTGGGAGGGAGCTATGGCTACACCTTC. Translated, it gives CASSLGGSYGYTF.

The chain joins TRBV6-4 to TRBJ2-3; 13 nucleotides line up with TRBD2. This CDR3 spans 15 amino acids. Germline V gene sequence: CDR1 MRHNA, CDR2 SNTAGT. Trimming cost V 3 bases and J 5 bases; bases outside gene matches: 2. The CDR3 region has the DNA TGTGCCAGCAGTGAGACTAGCGGGGGGATAGATACGCAGTATTTT. Its protein is CASSETSGGIDTQYF.

This chain links TRBV5-6 with TRBJ2-7; 8 nucleotides match TRBD1. The CDR3 runs to 16 residues. CDR1 is SGHDT and CDR2 is YYEEEE in the germline V gene. The trim removed 5 bases at V and 2 bases at J, leaving 12 bases unmatched. The CDR3 loop reads CASRPRRDRRAYEQYF. CDR3 nucleotides: TGTGCCAGCAGACCCCGCCGGGACAGGAGAGCCTACGAGCAGTACTTC.

This sequence joins TRBV6-1 and TRBJ1-1; D might be TRBD1 (5 bases). V gave up 3 bases and J gave up 0 bases, with 11 bases separating them. Germline CDR1 MNHNS, CDR2 SASEGT. There are 15 residues in the CDR3. CDR3 sequence: CASSDYNRMNTEAFF. The CDR3 bases are TGTGCCAGCAGTGATTATAACAGGATGAACACTGAAGCTTTCTTT.

This clone showed up just a few times. This rearrangement joins TRBV23-1 to TRBJ2-1, with D unclear. TRBV23-1 is an ORF for which the function is uncertain. V was cut by 0 bases and J by 2 bases, with 14 bases left in between. The CDR3 runs to 17 residues. The CDR3 DNA is TGCGCCAGCAGTCAATCGATGGCCAAAACGACCTACAATGAGCAGTTCTTC. This encodes CASSQSMAKTTYNEQFF.